These 9 T cell receptor beta chains originate from one sample sequenced in a study of cytomegalovirus exposure and HLA in healthy donors. A multiplex PCR was run with 60 Vbeta primers and 13 Jbeta primers. Libraries were prepared by immunoSEQ multiplex PCR; TCRdb keeps only in-frame clonotypes and omits some of them. The sample yields fewer than 150,000 clones, roughly 65% seen once. The sample taken for sequencing was PBMCs. Source of these receptors: a woman aged 25 to 39 in good health and CMV-seronegative.

The rearrangement joins TRBV2 to TRBJ1-2, with 7 positions matching TRBD1. Per germline, CDR1 SNHLY and CDR2 FYNNEI. This CDR3 is 14 amino acids long. The J segment lost 2 bases and the V segment lost 5 bases, leaving 5 bases of the junction unmatched. CDR3 nucleotides: TGTGCCAGCAGTTCGAACAGGGGAAACTATGGCTACACCTTC. Translated: CASSSNRGNYGYTF.

This chain joins TRBV6-1 and TRBJ2-5, with 9 bases matching TRBD2. With the DNA end fitting TRBJ2-7 better, the J assignment may be wrong. CDR3 size: 16 residues. Germline V gene sequence: CDR1 MNHNS, CDR2 SASEGT. CDR3 nucleotides: TGTGCCAGCAGTGCCCGGACTAGCGCAAGCTCCTACGAGCAGTACTTC. Translation gives CASSARTSASSYEQYF.

This clone was observed a few times. The V and J genes are TRBV10-3 and TRBJ2-4, with 8 bases matching TRBD1. The CDR3 consists of 16 residues. The trim removed 2 bases at V and 7 bases at J, leaving 10 bases unmatched. Germline V gene lookup returns CDR1 ENHRY and CDR2 SYGVKD. In DNA, the CDR3 is TGTGCCATCAGTGAGGTCCCAGGGGGCAGTGGGAACATTCAGTACTTC. It yields the protein CAISEVPGGSGNIQYF.

The gene calls are TRBV18 and TRBJ1-1; the D gene is possibly TRBD1 (6 bases). This CDR3 comprises 14 residues. The V gene's germline CDR1 is KGHSH and CDR2 LQKENI. V lost 6 bases to trimming and J lost 0 bases, with 11 bases between them. The CDR3 reads CASSFGGMNTEAFF. CDR3 DNA sequence: TGTGCCAGCTCCTTTGGGGGCATGAACACTGAAGCTTTCTTT.

V gene TRBV7-9 combines with J gene TRBJ2-1, with a weak D call TRBD1 (6 bases). CDR1 is SEHNR, CDR2 FQNEAQ, per germline (reference sequence). Trimming removed 5 bases from V and 0 bases from J, with 17 bases in between. The CDR3 consists of 17 residues. CDR3 DNA: TGTGCCAGCAGCCCGAGAGGGGGACGGAGCTCCTACAATGAGCAGTTCTTC. Translated, it gives CASSPRGGRSSYNEQFF.

The V call is TRBV4-1, the J call TRBJ1-6, with 10 bases aligning to TRBD1. The V gene's germline CDR1 is MGHRA and CDR2 YSYEKL. The CDR3 is 19 residues long. Losses at the gene ends were 0 bases for V and 8 bases for J; bases not matched to a gene: 13. DNA of the CDR3: TGCGCCAGCAGCCAAGAGCCGGGGGGGAGACAGGGGGCTGATTCACCCCTCCACTTT. It is translated as CASSQEPGGRQGADSPLHF.

This rearrangement joins TRBV5-1 to TRBJ2-5; maybe TRBD1 (7 bases). This CDR3 contains 13 residues. Germline CDR1 and CDR2: SGHRS and YFSETQ. V was shortened by 4 bases and J by 5 bases, with 12 bases between the two germline ends. For the CDR3, the DNA is TGCGCCAGCAGCCCTGGAGGGGGCGAGACCCAGTACTTC. Translating gives CASSPGGGETQYF. Filled out from reference TRBV5-1 and TRBJ2-5, the complete variable domain reads KAGVTQTPRYLIKTRGQQVTLSCSPISGHRSVSWYQQTPGQGLQFLFEYFSETQRNKGNFPGRFSGRQFSNSRSEMNVSTLELGDSALYLCASSPGGGETQYFGPGTRLLVL.

J is TRBJ2-5 and V is TRBV6-5; 12 nucleotides match TRBD2. Unmatched junction bases numbered 8, after V lost 7 bases and J lost 5 bases. The CDR3 is made up of 15 amino acids. CDR1 and CDR2 from the germline V gene are MNHEY and SVGAGI. Written as DNA, the CDR3 is TGTGCCAGCATGGTCGGACTAGCGGGAATGGAGACCCAGTACTTC. Amino acids: CASMVGLAGMETQYF.

Only a few counts were recorded for this clone. The chain is built from TRBV7-2 and TRBJ2-5, with 9 nucleotides matching TRBD2. Germline assignment: CDR1 SGHTA and CDR2 FQGNSA. This CDR3 spans 16 amino acids. Losses at the gene ends were 2 bases for V and 2 bases for J; bases not matched to a gene: 6. The CDR3 region is CASSLYPAGGQETQYF. CDR3 sequence (DNA): TGTGCCAGCAGCTTATATCCAGCGGGGGGACAAGAGACCCAGTACTTC. Supplemented by reference TRBV7-2 and TRBJ2-5, the full variable domain reads GAGVSQSPSNKVTEKGKDVELRCDPISGHTALYWYRQSLGQGLEFLIYFQGNSAPDKSGLPSDRFSAERTGGSVSTLTIQRTQQEDSAVYLCASSLYPAGGQETQYFGPGTRLLVL.